The 25 T cell receptor beta chains given below trace back to one sample, sequenced in a study of patients and donors after allogeneic stem cell transplantation. Using its own MiXCR run on the RT-PCR reads, TCRdb lists one record per CDR3 protein. The repertoire has about 210,000 distinct CDR3 sequences, around 40% of them found once; the top ten carry 11%. Source material: blood, either unsorted or a sorted T cell fraction (not recorded which). All receptors come from a human donor who was either an allogeneic HSCT recipient or a stem cell or donor lymphocyte infusion donor (not recorded which). It is not recorded whose cells these are; they may come from a transplant donor.

This clonotype was detected a few times. The chain links TRBV29-1 to TRBJ1-5; a weak D match, TRBD1 (6 bases). The CDR3 extends over 13 amino acids. CDR1 is SQVTM and CDR2 is ANQGSEA in the germline V gene. V lost 7 bases and J 5 bases, leaving 15 bases between the germline ends. The DNA for the CDR3 is TGCAGCGCCACGTTACAGGGCGATCAGCCCCAGCATTTT. It encodes CSATLQGDQPQHF.

V and J are TRBV18 and TRBJ1-6; 10 bases are shared with TRBD1. The V gene end was trimmed by 2 bases and the J gene end by 1 base; junction bases not matched to a gene: 2. Germline V gene data show CDR1 as KGHSH and CDR2 as LQKENI. The CDR3 spans 17 residues. CDR3 nucleotides: TGTGCCAGCTCACCAATGGGACAGGGGTCCTATAATTCACCCCTCCACTTT. Protein sequence: CASSPMGQGSYNSPLHF.

V usage is TRBV9 and J usage is TRBJ2-1; the match to TRBD2 covers 7 bases. The germline gives CDR1 SGDLS, CDR2 YYNGEE. With 4 bases clipped from V and 9 bases from J, the junction kept 13 bases outside the gene matches. The CDR3 is 15 residues long. The chain's CDR3 is CASSPAWEGRPEQFF. The CDR3 nucleotides are TGTGCCAGCAGCCCAGCGTGGGAGGGGAGGCCTGAGCAGTTCTTC.

This clonotype was seen a few times. The chain is built from TRBV29-1 and TRBJ1-5; D gene uncertain. V was pared by 3 bases and J by 4 bases, with 10 bases between. Germline lookup yields CDR1 SQVTM and CDR2 ANQGSEA. The CDR3 has 13 residues. CDR3 in DNA: TGCAGCGTTGAGGAGGGAGGTAATCAGCCCCAGCATTTT. Translation gives CSVEEGGNQPQHF.

This chain connects TRBV29-1 to TRBJ1-5; 8 positions agree with TRBD1. There are 13 residues in the CDR3. Germline values: CDR1 SQVTM, CDR2 ANQGSEA. After removal of 6 bases from V and 6 bases from J, the junction contained 7 bases not matched to a gene. The CDR3 bases are TGCAGCGTCGGACAGGGAGTGGCTCAGCCCCAGCATTTT. Amino acid sequence: CSVGQGVAQPQHF. Looking up the rest from reference TRBV29-1 and TRBJ1-5 gives the full variable domain: SAVISQKPSRDICQRGTSLTIQCQVDSQVTMMFWYRQQPGQSLTLIATANQGSEATYESGFVIDKFPISRPNLTFSTLTVSNMSPEDSSIYLCSVGQGVAQPQHFGDGTRLSIL.

The chain employs TRBV29-1 and TRBJ2-7; unclear D gene. Germline loops: CDR1 SQVTM, CDR2 ANQGSEA. The V and J ends lost 1 base and 3 bases respectively, with 7 bases between them. This CDR3 has 12 residues. CDR3 sequence: CSVEVNSYEQYF. CDR3 nucleotides: TGCAGCGTTGAAGTCAACAGCTACGAGCAGTACTTC.

V and J are TRBV24-1 and TRBJ2-1; no reliable D call. CDR3 length: 15 residues. Trimming removed 2 bases at V and 6 bases at J, with 13 bases between. Germline V gene data show CDR1 as KGHDR and CDR2 as SFDVKD. The CDR3 DNA follows: TGTGCCACCAGTGATTGGCCTCCCCGCGGCAATGAGCAGTTCTTC. Its protein product is CATSDWPPRGNEQFF.

This clonotype occurred a few times. The V call is TRBV5-1, the J call TRBJ1-1, with 11 nucleotides matching TRBD1. The CDR3 totals 16 residues. CDR1 is SGHRS, CDR2 YFSETQ, per germline. Trimming took 0 bases from V and 6 from J; bases not matched to a gene: 7. CDR3 residues: CASSLAGQGVRAEAFF. The CDR3 coding sequence is TGCGCCAGCAGCTTGGCGGGACAGGGGGTTCGCGCTGAAGCTTTCTTT.

The chain employs TRBV7-2 and TRBJ1-4; D is undetermined. Trimming took off 1 base at V and 7 bases at J, with 13 bases between the two ends. The CDR3 sequence is 15 residues long. Germline V gene lookup returns CDR1 SGHTA and CDR2 FQGNSA. The CDR3 DNA reads TGTGCCAGCAGCTTAGTGGTAGGGCGCGCTGAAAAACTGTTTTTT. The encoded protein is CASSLVVGRAEKLFF.

The V call is TRBV15, the J call TRBJ2-4, with no clear D. The CDR3 totals 15 residues. Germline V gene sequence: CDR1 LNHNV, CDR2 YYDKDF (reference sequence). With 6 bases removed from V and 0 bases from J, the gap between germline ends came to 12 bases. This CDR3 reads CATSPILAAKNIQYF. The CDR3 bases are TGTGCCACCAGTCCGATCTTGGCAGCCAAAAACATTCAGTACTTC.

CDR3 residues: CATSRQGQAQETQYF. CDR3 bases: TGTGCCACCAGCAGACAAGGACAGGCGCAAGAGACCCAGTACTTC. The rearrangement uses TRBV15 and TRBJ2-5, with 7 bases identical to TRBD1. There are 15 residues in the CDR3. Losses at the gene ends were 2 bases for V and 2 bases for J; bases not matched to a gene: 5. Per germline, CDR1 LNHNV and CDR2 YYDKDF (reference sequence).

This clonotype turned up a few times. The CDR3 nucleotides are TGTGCGACCATGGAGGGCCATGAGCAGTTCTTC. Amino acid sequence: CATMEGHEQFF. The rearrangement links TRBV12-3 or TRBV12-4 to TRBJ2-1, with D possibly being TRBD2 (6 bases). CDR3 length: 11 residues.

This clonotype was detected a few times. This chain joins TRBV10-3 and TRBJ1-4; no clear D. Germline CDR1 and CDR2: ENHRY and SYGVKD. Trimming stripped 6 bases from V and 0 bases from J, with 11 bases between. The CDR3 covers 15 residues. CDR3 coding DNA: TGTGCCATCAGACCGGACGGATCAACTAATGAAAAACTGTTTTTT. The encoded protein is CAIRPDGSTNEKLFF.

The V call is TRBV4-1, the J call TRBJ2-5, with TRBD2 identical over 10 bases. Germline CDR1 and CDR2: MGHRA and YSYEKL. This CDR3 is built from 14 residues. The V gene end was trimmed by 5 bases and the J gene end by 5 bases; junction bases not matched to a gene: 5. The CDR3 is CASSSRTSGETQYF. The CDR3, as DNA: TGCGCCAGCAGCTCACGGACTAGCGGTGAGACCCAGTACTTC.

This clonotype was seen more than once but under ten times. CDR3 in amino acids: CASSHDRGLMQFF. The CDR3 coding sequence is TGTGCCAGCAGCCACGACAGGGGTTTAATGCAGTTCTTC. This chain connects TRBV3-1 to TRBJ2-1, with 8 bases fitting TRBD1. The germline gives CDR1 LGHDT, CDR2 YNNKEL (reference sequence). Trimming at V came to 3 bases and at J to 12 bases, leaving 7 bases not matched to a gene. The length of the CDR3 is 13 residues.

This clonotype has a single count. The V call is TRBV27, the J call TRBJ1-5; D is perhaps TRBD1 (6 bases). The CDR3 has 16 amino acids. Trimming stripped 2 bases from V and 5 bases from J, with 16 bases between. The germline V gene has CDR1 MNHEY and CDR2 SMNVEV (reference sequence). The chain's CDR3 is CASSLGSPGDYQPQHF. The CDR3 DNA reads TGTGCCAGCAGTTTAGGGTCTCCAGGGGATTATCAGCCCCAGCATTTT.

This chain links TRBV7-9 with TRBJ2-7, with D possibly being TRBD2 (5 bases). The CDR3 consists of 15 residues. The germline V gene has CDR1 SEHNR and CDR2 FQNEAQ (reference sequence). The V end lost 4 bases, the J end lost 0 bases, and 13 bases lay between the germline ends. The CDR3 coding sequence is TGTGCCAGCAGCTCCTCCGGGGAGCTCTCCTACGAGCAGTACTTC. Protein sequence: CASSSSGELSYEQYF.

This clonotype was seen repeatedly, ten times or more. The chain uses TRBV20-1 and TRBJ1-4; D gene ambiguous. The CDR3 consists of 11 residues. The germline V and J ends were trimmed by 4 bases and 15 bases, with 15 bases remaining between them. Germline V gene data show CDR1 as DFQATT and CDR2 as SNEGSKA (reference sequence). The CDR3 spells CSAKDVGVMFF. The CDR3 coding sequence is TGCAGTGCTAAGGACGTTGGGGTTATGTTTTTT.

This clonotype was counted a few times. This sequence joins TRBV5-1 and TRBJ2-3; 14 nucleotides line up with TRBD2. The CDR3 is made up of 19 amino acids. Germline V gene lookup returns CDR1 SGHRS and CDR2 YFSETQ. V was pared by 4 bases and J by 3 bases, with 13 bases of the junction left unmatched. CDR3 protein: CASSPGLAGALRKTDTQYF. As DNA, the CDR3 is TGCGCCAGCAGCCCGGGACTAGCGGGGGCCCTAAGGAAGACAGATACGCAGTATTTT.

J is TRBJ1-1 and V is TRBV5-1; D remains ambiguous. Germline assignment: CDR1 SGHRS and CDR2 YFSETQ. V lost 2 bases and J lost 4, with 9 bases in between. The CDR3 length is 13 residues. The DNA for the CDR3 is TGCGCCAGCAGCTTTGGCCCCGTCACTGAAGCTTTCTTT. It specifies CASSFGPVTEAFF.

The rearrangement joins TRBV7-2 to TRBJ2-1; D unclear. CDR1 is SGHTA, CDR2 FQGNSA, per germline. V was cut by 6 bases and J by 6 bases, with 15 bases left in between. The CDR3 is made up of 14 amino acids. CDR3 residues: CASSPLAGLNEQFF. CDR3 nucleotides: TGTGCCAGCAGTCCCCTGGCAGGCCTCAATGAGCAGTTCTTC.

This clonotype was counted only a few times. The J gene is TRBJ2-1, the V gene TRBV5-5, with D hard to call. CDR1 is SGHKS, CDR2 YYEKEE, per germline (reference sequence). V was cut by 0 bases and J by 15 bases, with 19 bases left in between. The length of the CDR3 is 14 residues. CDR3: CASSLAETATLLFF. CDR3 sequence (DNA): TGTGCCAGCAGCTTGGCCGAGACTGCCACCCTACTGTTCTTC.

This clonotype was recorded once. The chain recombines TRBV12-3 or TRBV12-4 with TRBJ2-3; no firm D call. This CDR3 is built from 12 residues. The V end was cut by 3 bases, the J end by 2 bases, with 3 bases between. The CDR3 sequence: CASSFTTDTQYF. The CDR3, as DNA: TGTGCCAGCAGTTTCACCACAGATACGCAGTATTTT.

The genes are TRBV3-1 and TRBJ2-3, with 15 bases that match TRBD2. This CDR3 contains 18 residues. The germline V gene encodes CDR1 LGHDT and CDR2 YNNKEL (reference sequence). The V gene end was trimmed by 4 bases and the J gene end by 0 bases; junction bases not matched to a gene: 5. CDR3 region: CASSPWTSGGVSTDTQYF. The CDR3 DNA is TGTGCCAGCAGCCCTTGGACTAGCGGGGGGGTTAGCACAGATACGCAGTATTTT.

This sequence joins TRBV7-6 and TRBJ1-1; D gene uncertain. In germline, CDR1 is SGHVS, CDR2 FNYEAQ. The V end was cut by 4 bases, the J end by 1 base, with 7 bases between. The CDR3 is 13 amino acids. CDR3 sequence reads: CASSWDTNTEAFF. Written as DNA, the CDR3 is TGTGCCAGCAGCTGGGATACGAACACTGAAGCTTTCTTT.